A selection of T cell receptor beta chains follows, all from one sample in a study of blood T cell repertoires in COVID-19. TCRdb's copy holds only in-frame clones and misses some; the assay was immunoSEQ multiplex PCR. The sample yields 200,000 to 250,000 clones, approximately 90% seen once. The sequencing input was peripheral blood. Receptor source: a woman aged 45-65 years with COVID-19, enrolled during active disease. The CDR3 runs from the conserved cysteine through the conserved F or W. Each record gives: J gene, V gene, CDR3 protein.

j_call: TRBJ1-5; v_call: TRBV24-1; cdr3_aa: CATSGPGDQPQHF
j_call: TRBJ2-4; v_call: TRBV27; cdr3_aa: CASRSVEAKNIQYF
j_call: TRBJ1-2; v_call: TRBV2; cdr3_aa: CASSLTGDYGYTF
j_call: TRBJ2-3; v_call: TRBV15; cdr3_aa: CATRDIMEEDTQYF
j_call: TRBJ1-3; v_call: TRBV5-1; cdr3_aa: CASSSYSGNTIYF
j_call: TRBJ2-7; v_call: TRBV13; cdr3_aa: CASSRRTSGVLAYEQYF
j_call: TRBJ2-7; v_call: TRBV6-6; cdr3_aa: CASSYGYRGKSYEQYF
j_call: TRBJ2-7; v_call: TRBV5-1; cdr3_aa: CASRKTVDYEQYF
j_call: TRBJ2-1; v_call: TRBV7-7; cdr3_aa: CASSQGIQGKEQFF
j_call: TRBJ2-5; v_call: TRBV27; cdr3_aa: CASSLSRGGETQYF
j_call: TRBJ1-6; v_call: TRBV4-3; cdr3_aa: CASSQDSNSPLHF
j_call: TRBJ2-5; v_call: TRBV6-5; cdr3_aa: CASSLSHQETQYF
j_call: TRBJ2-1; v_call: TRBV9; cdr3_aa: CASSSSNEQFF
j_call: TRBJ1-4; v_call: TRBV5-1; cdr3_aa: CASSGGEANEKLFF
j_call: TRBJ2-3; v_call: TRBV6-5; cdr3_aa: CASRGPQVTDTQYF
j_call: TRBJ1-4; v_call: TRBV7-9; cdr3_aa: CASSIRVRAREKLFF
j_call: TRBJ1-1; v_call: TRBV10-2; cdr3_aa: CASAGTANTEAFF
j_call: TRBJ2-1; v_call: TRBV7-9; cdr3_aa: CASSLDINEQFF
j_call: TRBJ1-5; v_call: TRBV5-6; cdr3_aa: CASSWGGTQPQHF
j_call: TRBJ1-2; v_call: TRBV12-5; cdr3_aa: CASGLGRGFGYTF
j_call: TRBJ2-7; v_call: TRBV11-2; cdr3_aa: CASSPGLAGTYEQYF
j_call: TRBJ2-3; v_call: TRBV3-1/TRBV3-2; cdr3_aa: CASSQDPGGTDTQYF
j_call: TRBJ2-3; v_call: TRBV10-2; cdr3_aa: CASSRPPSDTQYF
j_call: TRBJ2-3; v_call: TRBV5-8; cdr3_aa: CASSLGGTGTDTQYF
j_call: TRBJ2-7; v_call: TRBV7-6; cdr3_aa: CASSRDRGPYEQYF
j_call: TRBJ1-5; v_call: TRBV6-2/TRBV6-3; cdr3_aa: CASSYRGQGHQPQHF
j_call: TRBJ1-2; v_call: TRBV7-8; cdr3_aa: CASSLGGSHYGYTF
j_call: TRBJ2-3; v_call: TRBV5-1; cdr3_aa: CASSLRGSTDTQYF
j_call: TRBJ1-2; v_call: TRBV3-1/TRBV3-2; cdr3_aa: CASSPQGNGYTF
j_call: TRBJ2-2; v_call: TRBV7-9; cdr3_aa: CASTLAGGRNTGELFF
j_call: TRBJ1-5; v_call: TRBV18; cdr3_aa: CASSPQAGASNQPQHF
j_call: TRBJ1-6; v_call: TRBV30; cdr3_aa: CAWTPDRGDSPLHF
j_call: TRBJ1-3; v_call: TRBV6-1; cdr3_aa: CASSENGGAGNTIYF
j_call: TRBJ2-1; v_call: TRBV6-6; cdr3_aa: CASDDQGSAGFF
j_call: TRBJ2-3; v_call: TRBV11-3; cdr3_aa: CASSQRGALGDTQYF
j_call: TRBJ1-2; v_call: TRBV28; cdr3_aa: CATTTGANYGYTF
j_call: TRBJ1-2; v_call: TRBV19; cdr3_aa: CASSLRTADGYTF
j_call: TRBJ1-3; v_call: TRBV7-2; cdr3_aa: CASSLTQGHTIYF
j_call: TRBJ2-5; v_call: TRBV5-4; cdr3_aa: CASSLSGYQETQYF
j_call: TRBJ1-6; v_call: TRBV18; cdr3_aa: CASSPGHRNSPLHF
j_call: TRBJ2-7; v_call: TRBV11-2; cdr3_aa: CASSHRLPGSEQYF
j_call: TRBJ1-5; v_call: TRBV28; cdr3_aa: CASSSNRVGQPQHF
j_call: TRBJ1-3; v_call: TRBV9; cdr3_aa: CASSEQGIPGNTIYF
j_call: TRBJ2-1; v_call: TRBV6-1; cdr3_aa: CASSEARKGREQFF
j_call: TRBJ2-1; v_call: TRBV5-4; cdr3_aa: CASSLGGMAGSMSEQFF
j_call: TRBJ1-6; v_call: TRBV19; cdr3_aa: CASSMRTEGSPLHF
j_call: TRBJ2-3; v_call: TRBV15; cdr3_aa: CATSFFGGSTDTQYF